Below are 10 T cell receptor beta chains sequenced from a single sample in a study of OX40 agonist ivuxolimab in advanced cancers. Some clones are missing from TCRdb's copy, which holds only in-frame ones; the method was immunoSEQ multiplex PCR. The table lists around 21,000 clones, about four fifths of them singletons. The sequencing here drew on CD4+ or CD8+ T cells sorted from blood, taken in a trial of the OX40 agonist ivuxolimab. The receptors come from an adult with an advanced solid tumor such as melanoma, head and neck, liver or kidney cancer.

This clone was seen more than once but under ten times. This sequence joins TRBV2 and TRBJ1-1; possible D gene TRBD1, 5 bases. The germline V and J ends were trimmed by 6 bases and 8 bases, with 16 bases remaining between them. CDR3 length equals 13 residues. The germline V gene has CDR1 SNHLY and CDR2 FYNNEI. CDR3 residues: CASRLTSGSEAFF. In DNA, the CDR3 is TGTGCCAGCAGACTCACTTCAGGGTCGGAAGCTTTCTTT.

The chain recombines TRBV14 with TRBJ2-5; D is unresolved. Germline CDR1 and CDR2: SGHDN and FVKESK. Trimming left V 0 bases short and J 2 bases short, with 16 bases between. The CDR3 covers 17 residues. In DNA, the CDR3 is TGTGCCAGCAGCCAAGATCTCCCTCAGACCCCGCAAGAGACCCAGTACTTC. Its translation is CASSQDLPQTPQETQYF.

This chain links TRBV11-2 with TRBJ2-7, with 7 bases identical to TRBD2. Trimming cost V 3 bases and J 1 base; bases outside gene matches: 6. Germline-derived CDR1 and CDR2 are SGHAT and FQNNGV. The CDR3 sequence is 15 residues long. The CDR3 bases are TGTGCCAGCAGCTTGTGGCTAGCGGATTCCTACGAGCAGTACTTC. This encodes CASSLWLADSYEQYF. Combining the CDR3 with reference TRBV11-2 and TRBJ2-7 gives the whole variable domain EAGVAQSPRYKIIEKRQSVAFWCNPISGHATLYWYQQILGQGPKLLIQFQNNGVVDDSQLPKDRFSAERLKGVDSTLKIQPAKLEDSAVYLCASSLWLADSYEQYFGPGTRLTVT.

This chain uses TRBV2 with TRBJ2-7; D ambiguous. Germline CDR1 reads SNHLY; CDR2 reads FYNNEI. The CDR3 is made up of 11 amino acids. Trimming cost V 6 bases and J 6 bases, with 9 bases left between them. CDR3 bases: TGTGCCAGCAGATCTCCGGTCGAGCAGTACTTC. This codes for CASRSPVEQYF. Full variable domain (outside the CDR3, taken from reference TRBV2 and TRBJ2-7): EPEVTQTPSHQVTQMGQEVILRCVPISNHLYFYWYRQILGQKVEFLVSFYNNEISEKSEIFDDQFSVERPDGSNFTLKIRSTKLEDSAMYFCASRSPVEQYFGPGTRLTVT.

This clone was seen more than once but under ten times. The chain is built from TRBV19 and TRBJ2-1, with TRBD1 as a possible D gene (5 bases). Germline V lookup: CDR1 LNHDA, CDR2 SQIVND (reference sequence). This CDR3 contains 14 residues. Trimming pared 4 bases from V and 6 bases from J, leaving 13 bases between. The CDR3 is CASSNRRVGNEQFF. Here the CDR3 DNA reads TGTGCCAGTAGTAACCGCAGGGTGGGCAATGAGCAGTTCTTC.

The chain couples TRBV5-1 to TRBJ1-1; the match to TRBD1 covers 7 bases. Germline values: CDR1 SGHRS, CDR2 YFSETQ. V dropped 5 bases and J dropped 2; count of bases not matched to a gene: 9. This CDR3 is built from 15 residues. In DNA, the CDR3 is TGCGCCAGCAGAATCGCTCAAGGGGGCAACACTGAAGCTTTCTTT. Translation gives CASRIAQGGNTEAFF.

CDR3 protein: CASSWGTGSTGYTF. CDR3 sequence (DNA): TGCGCCAGCAGCTGGGGGACAGGGAGTACTGGCTACACCTTC. The genes are TRBV4-1 and TRBJ1-2; TRBD1 matches at 9 bases. CDR3 length: 14 residues. The V and J ends lost 5 bases and 7 bases, in that order; junction bases with no gene match: 8. Germline values: CDR1 MGHRA, CDR2 YSYEKL.

The chain uses TRBV5-1 and TRBJ2-7, with D unclear. The germline V gene encodes CDR1 SGHRS and CDR2 YFSETQ. This CDR3 is built from 16 residues. V dropped 0 bases and J dropped 7 bases, with 20 bases sitting between them. CDR3 bases: TGCGCCAGCAGCTTGGGGTCGGGCGGTCCCTTCACGGAGCAGTACTTC. It specifies CASSLGSGGPFTEQYF. Full variable domain (rest looked up from reference TRBV5-1 and TRBJ2-7): KAGVTQTPRYLIKTRGQQVTLSCSPISGHRSVSWYQQTPGQGLQFLFEYFSETQRNKGNFPGRFSGRQFSNSRSEMNVSTLELGDSALYLCASSLGSGGPFTEQYFGPGTRLTVT.

Only a few counts were recorded for this clone. The chain has TRBV9 and TRBJ2-7; 12 bases match TRBD2. The V gene's germline CDR1 is SGDLS and CDR2 YYNGEE. The CDR3 spans 15 residues. Unmatched junction bases numbered 3, after V lost 4 bases and J lost 1 base. The CDR3 nucleotides read TGTGCCAGCAGCCCTAGCGGGGGGGTGTCCTACGAGCAGTACTTC. Protein sequence: CASSPSGGVSYEQYF. Using reference TRBV9 and TRBJ2-7 for the parts outside the CDR3, the full variable domain is DSGVTQTPKHLITATGQRVTLRCSPRSGDLSVYWYQQSLDQGLQFLIQYYNGEERAKGNILERFSAQQFPDLHSELNLSSLELGDSALYFCASSPSGGVSYEQYFGPGTRLTVT.

This clone has just a few counts. V gene TRBV15 combines with J gene TRBJ2-7; 7 bases map to TRBD2. Germline CDR1 LNHNV, CDR2 YYDKDF (reference sequence). The CDR3 length is 17 residues. Trimming removed 4 bases from V and 2 bases from J; junction bases left unmatched: 14. The CDR3 bases are TGTGCCACCAGCACCAACGACGCGGGAGTCCCTACCTACGAGCAGTACTTC. It yields the protein CATSTNDAGVPTYEQYF. Using reference TRBV15 and TRBJ2-7 for the parts outside the CDR3, the full variable domain is DAMVIQNPRYQVTQFGKPVTLSCSQTLNHNVMYWYQQKSSQAPKLLFHYYDKDFNNEADTPDNFQSRRPNTSFCFLDIRSPGLGDTAMYLCATSTNDAGVPTYEQYFGPGTRLTVT.